This TCR beta chain was sequenced during a study of human T cells and chemical hapten exposure. Study-wide context: Small differences in pooled library volume mainly drove the variation in TCR yields per sample. Overall study results and limits: The study found expanded TCRs formed significantly more large CDR3 similarity clusters than controls.

Germline values: CDR1 SGHTA, CDR2 FQGTGA. Trimming shortened V by 5 bases and J by 0 bases, and 23 bases separated the two germline ends. There are 19 residues in the CDR3. Turning to this clonotype: Antigen unknown.

TCRdb analysed the RACE reads with MiXCR anew, one entry per CDR3 protein. Among roughly 100,000 distinct CDR3 sequences listed, around 9.5% were seen once. Documented time point: pre-sensitization, week 0. Treatment indicated: therapeutic diphenylcyclopropenone sensitization with weekly scalp DPC. The TCR was taken from a woman between 40 and 55 years old with alopecia areata. Some clones in this sample may be carry-over from other donors' samples. Sequencing used whole blood, obtained in connection with sensitization to the hapten diphenylcyclopropenone (DPC). The chain has TRBV7-3 and TRBJ2-1; D possibly uses TRBD1 or TRBD2 (6 bases each). DNA for the CDR3: TGTGCCAGCAGCCGCCACCCCCCGGGGGCCTCGAGCTCCTACAATGAGCAGTTCTTC. Translated, it gives CASSRHPPGASSSYNEQFF.